This is a list of T cell receptor beta chains from one sample in a study of cytomegalovirus exposure and HLA in healthy donors. Measured with immunoSEQ multiplex PCR; TCRdb has only the in-frame clones, and not every one. In the table there are 150,000 to 200,000 clones, roughly four fifths of which are singletons. The specimen sequenced was PBMCs. The receptors derive from a woman in her thirties in good health and CMV-seropositive. The CDR3 runs from the conserved cysteine through the conserved F or W. D genes are given only for firm matches. Clone size, where shown, is once, few, many, or a class for clones that have expanded.

CDR3 protein	CDR3 DNA	D gene	CDR3 length	clone size	J gene	V gene
CASSGFGTSGNYEQYF	TGTGCCAGCAGCGGGTTTGGGACTAGCGGCAACTACGAGCAGTACTTC	TRBD2	16	.	TRBJ2-7	TRBV7-9
CASSFPGQFYGYTF	TGTGCCAGCAGCTTCCCGGGACAGTTCTATGGCTACACCTTC	TRBD1	14	.	TRBJ1-2	TRBV5-5
CASSLDRDQPQHF	TGTGCCAGCAGTCTCGACAGGGATCAGCCCCAGCATTTT	TRBD1	13	.	TRBJ1-5	TRBV5-4
CASSVEELCQPQHF	TGTGCCAGCAGCGTAGAAGAGTTATGTCAGCCCCAGCATTTT	.	14	.	TRBJ1-5	TRBV9
CASSRDSYSYNEQFF	TGTGCCAGCAGTCGGGACTCTTACTCCTACAATGAGCAGTTCTTC	.	15	few	TRBJ2-1	TRBV2
CASRSPAGVRETQYF	TGTGCCAGCAGATCCCCAGCGGGGGTTCGAGAGACCCAGTACTTC	TRBD2	15	.	TRBJ2-5	TRBV28
CASGLDRDSETDTQYF	TGTGCTAGTGGTTTGGACAGGGACAGCGAGACAGATACGCAGTATTTT	TRBD1	16	.	TRBJ2-3	TRBV12-5
CASGLVLAGVQETQYF	TGTGCTAGTGGTTTGGTACTCGCGGGAGTTCAAGAGACCCAGTACTTC	TRBD2	16	.	TRBJ2-5	TRBV12-5
CASSVSGIVRGGELFF	TGTGCCAGCAGCGTTTCCGGGATCGTGAGAGGCGGGGAGCTGTTTTTT	.	16	.	TRBJ2-2	TRBV9
CASSSGTGVSPLHF	TGTGCCAGCAGCTCCGGGACAGGGGTTTCACCCCTCCACTTT	TRBD1	14	.	TRBJ1-6	TRBV5-6
CASSLDRGAGYGYTF	TGTGCCAGCAGCTTAGACAGGGGCGCGGGGTATGGCTACACCTTC	TRBD1	15	.	TRBJ1-2	TRBV7-2
CAWSGIQGTWPGYTF	TGTGCCTGGAGTGGGATACAGGGGACTTGGCCTGGCTACACCTTC	TRBD1	15	.	TRBJ1-2	TRBV30
CASSKIAGGDNEQFF	TGTGCCAGCAGCAAAATAGCGGGGGGGGACAATGAGCAGTTCTTC	TRBD2	15	once	TRBJ2-1	TRBV28
CASSPSPGSGELFF	TGTGCCAGCAGCCCGTCCCCGGGGTCCGGGGAGCTGTTTTTT	.	14	.	TRBJ2-2	TRBV7-7
CAWSVLHDIQYF	TGTGCCTGGAGTGTACTTCATGACATTCAGTACTTC	.	12	few	TRBJ2-4	TRBV30
CASSHTGQGPYEQYF	TGTGCCAGCAGCCACACGGGACAGGGGCCCTACGAGCAGTACTTC	TRBD1	15	once	TRBJ2-7	TRBV6-1
CASSFRNERTEAFF	TGTGCCAGCAGCTTTCGGAACGAGAGGACTGAAGCTTTCTTT	.	14	.	TRBJ1-1	TRBV11-2
CAISESTGGIQPQHF	TGTGCCATCAGTGAGTCAACGGGGGGCATTCAGCCCCAGCATTTT	.	15	few	TRBJ1-5	TRBV10-3
CASSFRAGPSYEQYF	TGTGCCAGCAGCTTCAGAGCGGGCCCGAGCTACGAGCAGTACTTC	.	15	.	TRBJ2-7	TRBV5-4
CASSPPRAGELFF	TGTGCCAGCAGCCCCCCCCGTGCCGGGGAGCTGTTTTTT	.	13	few	TRBJ2-2	TRBV11-2
CSVEGQAYEQYF	TGCAGCGTTGAAGGTCAGGCCTACGAGCAGTACTTC	.	12	.	TRBJ2-7	TRBV29-1
CASSLTRGQNTEAFF	TGTGCCAGCAGCTTAACGCGGGGGCAGAACACTGAAGCTTTCTTT	.	15	.	TRBJ1-1	TRBV7-9
CASTRLNDAGNTIYF	TGTGCCAGCACCAGGCTAAACGATGCTGGAAACACCATATATTTT	.	15	.	TRBJ1-3	TRBV28